Described below is a single TCR beta chain sequence and its context. Its antigen has not been determined. The record has no base qualities; no much larger clone is one base away. This record belongs to a study of CD8 T cells in Susac syndrome (dated by TCRdb to about 2019). Study-level background: Whether CD8+ T cell activation and differentiation in Susac syndrome was antigen driven was tested using repertoire sequencing. Findings and caveats that apply to the study as a whole: The TCR sequencing and HLA analysis was acknowledged to have included a relatively small number of individuals.

Peripheral blood CD8+ and CD4+ T cells from healthy donors, Susac syndrome patients and multiple sclerosis patients were profiled using high-throughput TCR beta sequencing. Healthy donors were age- and sex-matched controls. Bulk CD8+ and CD4+ T cells were purified by magnetic negative isolation, while CD8+ TEMRA cells were enriched using FACS. Blood was drawn into EDTA tubes, processed within 24 hours, and PBMCs were isolated by density gradient centrifugation. PBMCs intended for TCR sequencing were cryopreserved in liquid nitrogen and thawed later in a water bath at 37 degrees C. Purity of sorted or isolated CD4+, CD8+ and CD8+ TEMRA cells was at least 90%. RNA was extracted with the RNeasy kit and roughly 0.5 to 1 ug was reverse transcribed using random hexamers. The immunoSEQ multiplex PCR assay, covering 54 Vbeta and 13 Jbeta segments, was used to amplify TCR beta CDR3 regions. PCR amplification bias was corrected using a synthetic template baseline for primer optimization and computational correction. In the authors' own workflow: Only productive sequences were kept, with reads annotated to V, D and J genes according to IMGT and analyzed in immunoSEQ Analyzer. Clonality was calculated as one minus the Shannon entropy normalized by log2 of the number of productive unique sequences. For each patient and control, public and private clones were evaluated among the 100 most prevalent clones. Clones were defined as Susac-specific when absent from the healthy and MS cohorts, from approximately 1,100 published viral clones and from other ImmuneACCESS disease sequences. TCRdb reprocessed the public reads (quality trimming at Q25 with fastp, clone calling with MiXCR) and kept in-frame beta chains. Each CDR3 protein gets just one entry, which takes the most common genes and DNA from the rows behind it. These V and J calls originate from TCRdb's pipeline instead of the authors' own analysis. The sample contains fewer than 250,000 distinct CDR3 sequences, 80% to 95% of them found a single time. The ten largest clones capture around 0.1% of the sample.

The junction shows trimming of 4 bases on V and 0 bases on J, and the gene matches do not reach 6 bases of it. The CDR3 runs 16 residues from the cysteine to the phenylalanine. Left in the record is the CDR3 DNA by itself, 48 bases read in frame from the first base. Sequencing was performed on CD4+ T cells from PBMCs. The receptor was isolated from a human donor in good health. The V and J segments used are TRBV12-3 or TRBV12-4 and TRBJ2-4, and TRBD2 aligns with 7 junction nucleotides. The CDR3: CASSWGGSLAKNIQYF. The sequenced DNA is TGTGCCAGCAGTTGGGGGGGTTCTTTAGCCAAAAACATTCAGTACTTC.